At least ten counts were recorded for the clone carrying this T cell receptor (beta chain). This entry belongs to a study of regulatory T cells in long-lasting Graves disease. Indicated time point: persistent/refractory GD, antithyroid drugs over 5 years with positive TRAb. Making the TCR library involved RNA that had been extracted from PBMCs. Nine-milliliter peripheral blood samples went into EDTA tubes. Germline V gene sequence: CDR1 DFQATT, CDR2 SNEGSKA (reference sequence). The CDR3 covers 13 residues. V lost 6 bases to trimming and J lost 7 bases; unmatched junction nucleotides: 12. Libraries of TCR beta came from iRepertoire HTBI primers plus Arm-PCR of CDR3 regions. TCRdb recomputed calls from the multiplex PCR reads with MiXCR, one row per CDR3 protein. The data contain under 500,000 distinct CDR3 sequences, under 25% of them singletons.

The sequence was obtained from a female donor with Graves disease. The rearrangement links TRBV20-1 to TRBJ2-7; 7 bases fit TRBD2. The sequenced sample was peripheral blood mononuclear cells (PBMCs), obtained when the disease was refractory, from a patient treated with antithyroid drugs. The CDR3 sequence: CSAPVGTNSEQYF. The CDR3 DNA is TGCAGTGCCCCCGTAGGGACTAACTCTGAGCAGTACTTC.